This T cell receptor (beta chain) was retrieved from a study of CD8 T cells in ankylosing spondylitis. General study findings and limits: The study identified a TCR beta motif of several highly homologous variants that appeared characteristic of ankylosing spondylitis blood. Earlier studies detected some motif variants in reactive arthritis synovial fluid and blood. Within matched ankylosing spondylitis synovial fluid, disease-linked clones were reportedly significantly enriched.

This clonotype showed up just a few times. No antigen is known for it. The TCR beta libraries were generated through quantitative 5'-RACE incorporating molecular barcodes. Each CDR3 protein gets one entry after TCRdb re-called the 5' RACE reads with MiXCR. Among 50,000 to 75,000 distinct CDR3 sequences, 6.2% were seen once, and the ten largest hold under 6%. Germline V lookup: CDR1 MNHNS, CDR2 SASEGT. V shed 4 bases, J shed 5 bases, and the junction held 8 bases outside the gene matches. CDR3 length: 16 amino acids. This TCR was sampled from a male donor with ankylosing spondylitis. The sample comprised synovial fluid, either unsorted or a sorted T cell fraction (not recorded which). V is TRBV6-1 and J is TRBJ2-2, with 9 bases aligning to TRBD1. The CDR3 here is CASSVVGTGRTGELFF. The CDR3 region has the DNA TGTGCCAGCAGTGTCGTCGGGACAGGGCGAACCGGGGAGCTGTTTTTT.